Listed here are 25 T cell receptor beta chains from one sample, sequenced in a study of early T cells in non-severe SARS-CoV-2 infection. Each CDR3 protein is one row after TCRdb ran MiXCR on the 5' RACE reads. Seen here are about 72,000 distinct CDR3 sequences, 10% observed once, and the top ten hold roughly 7.5%. This material consisted of whole blood, taken at baseline. The receptor source for this set is an adult who was a healthcare worker with PCR-confirmed SARS-CoV-2 infection or an uninfected control (not recorded which).

V is TRBV7-6 and J is TRBJ1-1; D is unresolved. V was pared by 7 bases and J by 3 bases, with 15 bases between. Germline V gives CDR1 SGHVS, CDR2 FNYEAQ. This CDR3 is 14 amino acids long. CDR3 loop: CASTAISVDTEAFF. DNA of the CDR3: TGTGCCAGCACCGCTATCTCAGTGGACACTGAAGCTTTCTTT.

This clonotype has just a few counts. This chain links TRBV30 with TRBJ2-3; D ambiguous. This CDR3 contains 13 residues. V gave up 0 bases and J gave up 3 bases, with 7 bases separating them. The germline CDR1 and CDR2 sequences are GTSNPN and SVGIG (reference sequence). The DNA for the CDR3 is TGTGCCTGGAGTGTCACAGAGACAGATACGCAGTATTTT. It codes for CAWSVTETDTQYF.

In this sample, this clonotype turned up many times. The CDR3, as DNA: TGCGCCAGCAGCGCCTCGACTAGTCACGCTGATACGCAGTATTTT. Amino acids: CASSASTSHADTQYF. The V and J genes are TRBV5-1 and TRBJ2-3; tentatively, D is TRBD2 (6 bases). The CDR3 covers 15 residues. Deletions cut 4 bases from V and 6 bases from J, with 18 bases between. Germline values: CDR1 SGHRS, CDR2 YFSETQ.

There are a few counts of this clonotype. The V and J genes are TRBV4-3 and TRBJ1-2, with TRBD1 identical over 8 bases. This CDR3 is built from 16 residues. In germline, CDR1 is LGHNA, CDR2 YSLEER. With 1 base clipped from V and 4 bases from J, the junction kept 8 bases outside the gene matches. The DNA of the CDR3 is TGCGCCAGCAGCCAAGTAGGACAGGGTATAGGCTATGGCTACACCTTC. Residues: CASSQVGQGIGYGYTF.

This rearrangement joins TRBV6-2 or TRBV6-3 to TRBJ2-3; D gene uncertain. Germline V gives CDR1 MNHEY, CDR2 SVGEGT. V dropped 0 bases and J dropped 7 bases, with 8 bases sitting between them. The CDR3 has 13 amino acids. CDR3 amino acids: CASSYSLVNTQYF. In DNA, the CDR3 is TGTGCCAGCAGTTACTCGTTAGTAAATACGCAGTATTTT.

The V and J genes are TRBV12-3 or TRBV12-4 and TRBJ1-3; D gene uncertain. The CDR3 has 14 amino acids. The ends were cut back, 7 bases at V and 6 bases at J, with 16 bases in the middle. This CDR3 is CASTPGGSQNTIYF. CDR3 nucleotide sequence: TGTGCCAGCACCCCGGGTGGCAGCCAAAACACCATATATTTT.

This clonotype was recorded a few times. The chain uses TRBV11-2 and TRBJ2-1; 10 positions agree with TRBD2. With V trimmed by 5 bases and J by 14 bases, 9 bases remained unmatched. The CDR3 is 13 residues long. Germline CDR1 SGHAT, CDR2 FQNNGV. The CDR3 reads CASSRERGGLEFF. The CDR3 bases are TGTGCCAGCAGCCGTGAGCGGGGGGGCTTGGAGTTCTTC.

At least ten counts were recorded for this clonotype. This rearrangement joins TRBV12-3 or TRBV12-4 to TRBJ2-5; 10 bases align to TRBD2. J was trimmed by 5 bases and V by 2 bases; bases with no gene match: 20. The CDR3 has 20 residues. CDR3 nucleotides: TGTGCCAGCAGTTTAAGCCTAGCGGGGGTTGTAGGGTTGCTTGTTGAGACCCAGTACTTC. Protein product: CASSLSLAGVVGLLVETQYF.

The V call is TRBV2, the J call TRBJ1-1; 8 bases align to TRBD1. V lost 7 bases to trimming and J lost 5 bases; unmatched junction nucleotides: 6. The CDR3 totals 13 residues. The germline V gene has CDR1 SNHLY and CDR2 FYNNEI. CDR3 DNA: TGTGCCAGCATTCAAACAGGGGGAACTGAAGCTTTCTTT. Encoded protein: CASIQTGGTEAFF.

In this sample, this clonotype turned up a few times. V and J are TRBV6-5 and TRBJ2-5, with 8 positions matching TRBD2. The CDR3 totals 15 residues. The junction had 11 bases not matched to a gene; V was cut back by 6 bases and J by 5 bases. Germline V gives CDR1 MNHEY, CDR2 SVGAGI. CDR3 residues: CASREWTSRWETQYF. The CDR3 DNA follows: TGTGCCAGCAGGGAATGGACTAGCCGGTGGGAGACCCAGTACTTC.

In its sample, this clonotype was seen many times. This sequence joins TRBV18 and TRBJ1-2; D gene ambiguous. Per germline, CDR1 KGHSH and CDR2 LQKENI. Trimming stripped 3 bases from V and 2 bases from J, with 4 bases between. CDR3 length equals 12 residues. In DNA, the CDR3 is TGTGCCAGCTCACCTCCAAACTATGGCTACACCTTC. The encoded protein is CASSPPNYGYTF.

This clonotype came up once. The rearrangement uses TRBV19 and TRBJ1-6; D may be TRBD1 (5 bases). The V end lost 6 bases, the J end lost 6 bases, and 15 bases lay between the germline ends. Germline CDR1 reads LNHDA; CDR2 reads SQIVND (reference sequence). The CDR3 has 15 amino acids. The CDR3 nucleotides are TGTGCCAGTAGCCCGCTTCGAGGGGTTAATTCACCCCTCCACTTT. Translated: CASSPLRGVNSPLHF. Based on the CDR3 plus reference TRBV19 and TRBJ1-6, the full variable domain is DGGITQSPKYLFRKEGQNVTLSCEQNLNHDAMYWYRQDPGQGLRLIYYSQIVNDFQKGDIAEGYSVSREKKESFPLTVTSAQKNPTAFYLCASSPLRGVNSPLHFGNGTRLTVT.

V usage is TRBV7-9 and J usage is TRBJ1-4; no clear D gene. V was pared by 1 base and J by 3 bases, with 15 bases between. The CDR3 is made up of 17 amino acids. Germline CDR1 is SEHNR and CDR2 is FQNEAQ (reference sequence). The CDR3 here is CASSLEALGPSNEKLFF. The CDR3 coding sequence is TGTGCCAGCAGCTTAGAAGCCCTAGGCCCCTCTAATGAAAAACTGTTTTTT.

V is TRBV18 and J is TRBJ2-5; no clear D. Trimming pared 1 base from V and 5 bases from J, leaving 14 bases between. The CDR3 sequence is 15 residues long. Germline V gives CDR1 KGHSH, CDR2 LQKENI. This CDR3 is CASSPRDNPGETQYF. CDR3 nucleotides: TGTGCCAGCTCACCACGAGACAACCCCGGCGAGACCCAGTACTTC.

This clonotype was observed many times. The chain carries TRBV7-8 and TRBJ2-1; 10 positions match TRBD1. The trim removed 8 bases at V and 9 bases at J, leaving 16 bases unmatched. CDR3 length: 16 amino acids. CDR1 and CDR2 from the germline V gene are SGHVS and FQNEAQ. The CDR3: CASRPDPGTGVGEQFF. The CDR3 DNA is TGTGCCAGCCGGCCGGACCCCGGGACAGGGGTAGGTGAGCAGTTCTTC.

This clonotype was seen a single time. The genes are TRBV6-2 or TRBV6-3 and TRBJ1-2; 7 bases agree with TRBD1. The germline CDR1 and CDR2 sequences are MNHEY and SVGEGT. Losses at the gene ends were 2 bases for V and 4 bases for J; bases not matched to a gene: 4. This CDR3 is 14 amino acids long. CDR3 sequence reads: CASSYEDRSYGYTF. The CDR3, as DNA: TGTGCCAGCAGTTACGAGGACAGGAGCTATGGCTACACCTTC.

The chain uses TRBV20-1 and TRBJ2-3, with 14 bases lining up with TRBD2. Germline CDR1 reads DFQATT; CDR2 reads SNEGSKA (reference sequence). This CDR3 is built from 15 residues. V lost 5 bases to trimming and J lost 6 bases; unmatched junction nucleotides: 7. The CDR3 here is CSADGTSGGQDTQYF. The CDR3, as DNA: TGCAGTGCTGACGGGACTAGCGGGGGCCAGGATACGCAGTATTTT.

In its sample, this clonotype was seen a few times. J is TRBJ2-3 and V is TRBV7-6, with D uncertain. Germline assignment: CDR1 SGHVS and CDR2 FNYEAQ. CDR3 size: 14 residues. V was cut by 5 bases and J by 0 bases, with 9 bases left in between. CDR3 nucleotide sequence: TGTGCCAGCAGCCGCTCCCGTAGCACAGATACGCAGTATTTT. The encoded protein is CASSRSRSTDTQYF.

This clonotype was seen ten or more times. The chain links TRBV20-1 to TRBJ1-1; weak D call: TRBD1 (5 bases). This CDR3 has 12 residues. CDR1 and CDR2 from the germline V gene are DFQATT and SNEGSKA (reference sequence). Trimming removed 2 bases at V and 6 bases at J, with 10 bases between. CDR3 sequence: CSARRLGPEAFF. DNA of the CDR3: TGCAGTGCTAGACGGCTGGGACCTGAAGCTTTCTTT.

This clonotype was picked up one time. V gene TRBV4-1 combines with J gene TRBJ2-2; 8 nucleotides line up with TRBD2. V shed 2 bases, J shed 9 bases, and the junction held 23 bases outside the gene matches. Germline V gene lookup returns CDR1 MGHRA and CDR2 YSYEKL. The CDR3 runs 20 residues. The CDR3 spells CASSQTTTGIGGALYRELFF. Written as DNA, the CDR3 is TGCGCCAGCAGCCAAACGACAACCGGAATCGGGGGGGCCCTTTATCGGGAGCTGTTTTTT.

This clonotype occurred many times. The rearrangement links TRBV24-1 to TRBJ2-2; TRBD1 matches 10 bases. The V gene's germline CDR1 is KGHDR and CDR2 SFDVKD. J was trimmed by 6 bases and V by 5 bases; bases with no gene match: 5. The CDR3 contains 15 residues. The CDR3 protein is CATSGGTGASGELFF. The CDR3 DNA is TGTGCCACCAGTGGAGGGACAGGGGCATCCGGGGAGCTGTTTTTT.

The chain recombines TRBV12-5 with TRBJ2-1, with no clear D. V was clipped by 5 bases and J by 4 bases, with 3 bases between them. The germline V gene encodes CDR1 LGHNT and CDR2 FRNRAP. The CDR3 extends over 11 amino acids. CDR3 DNA sequence: TGTGCTAGTGGTCCTTACAATGAGCAGTTCTTC. As protein: CASGPYNEQFF.

The J gene is TRBJ2-7, the V gene TRBV20-1, with 9 bases matching TRBD1. CDR1 is DFQATT and CDR2 is SNEGSKA in the germline V gene (reference sequence). V shed 3 bases and J 4 bases; nucleotides not matched to a gene: 7. This CDR3 has 14 residues. CDR3 DNA sequence: TGCAGTGCTAGTATGGGACAGGGTGGGTACGAGCAGTACTTC. It yields the protein CSASMGQGGYEQYF.

The CDR3 DNA reads TGTGCCAGCAGTTATTCATATAGCAATCAGCCCCAGCATTTT. It encodes CASSYSYSNQPQHF. The chain carries TRBV6-2 or TRBV6-3 and TRBJ1-5, with D hard to call. Germline V gene lookup returns CDR1 MNHEY and CDR2 SVGEGT. The length of the CDR3 is 14 residues. V lost 3 bases and J 0 bases, leaving 6 bases between the germline ends.

This clonotype occurred many times. V is TRBV14 and J is TRBJ1-2, with D tentatively TRBD1 (6 bases). The CDR3 loop spans 16 amino acids. Trimming took off 1 base at V and 0 bases at J, with 12 bases between the two ends. Germline V lookup: CDR1 SGHDN, CDR2 FVKESK. The CDR3 spells CASSQGWTASNYGYTF. In DNA form, the CDR3 reads TGTGCCAGCAGCCAAGGCTGGACAGCCTCTAACTATGGCTACACCTTC.